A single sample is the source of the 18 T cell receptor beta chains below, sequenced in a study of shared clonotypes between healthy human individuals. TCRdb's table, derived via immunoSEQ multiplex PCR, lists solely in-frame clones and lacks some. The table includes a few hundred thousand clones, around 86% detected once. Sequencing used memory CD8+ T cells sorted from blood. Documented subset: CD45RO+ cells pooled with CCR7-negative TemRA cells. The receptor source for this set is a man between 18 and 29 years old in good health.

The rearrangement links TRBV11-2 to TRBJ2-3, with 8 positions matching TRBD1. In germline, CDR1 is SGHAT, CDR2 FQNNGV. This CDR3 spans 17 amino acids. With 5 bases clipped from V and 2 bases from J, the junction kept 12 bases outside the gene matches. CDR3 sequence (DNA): TGTGCCAGCAGCCAATCCGGACAGGGATGGAACACAGATACGCAGTATTTT. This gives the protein CASSQSGQGWNTDTQYF. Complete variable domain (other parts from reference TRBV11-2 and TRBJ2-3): EAGVAQSPRYKIIEKRQSVAFWCNPISGHATLYWYQQILGQGPKLLIQFQNNGVVDDSQLPKDRFSAERLKGVDSTLKIQPAKLEDSAVYLCASSQSGQGWNTDTQYFGPGTRLTVL.

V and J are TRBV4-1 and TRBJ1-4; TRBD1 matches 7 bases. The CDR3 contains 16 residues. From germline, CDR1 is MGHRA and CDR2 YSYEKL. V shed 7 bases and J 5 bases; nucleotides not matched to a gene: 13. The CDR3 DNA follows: TGCGCCAGCAACCTTAGACCAGGGACAGAAAATGAAAAACTGTTTTTT. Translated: CASNLRPGTENEKLFF.

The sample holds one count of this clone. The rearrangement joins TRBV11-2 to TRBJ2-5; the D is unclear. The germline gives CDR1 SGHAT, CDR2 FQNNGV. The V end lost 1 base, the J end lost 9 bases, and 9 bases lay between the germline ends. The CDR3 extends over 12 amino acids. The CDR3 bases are TGTGCCAGCAGCTTAGGGGATCGGCCCCAGTACTTC. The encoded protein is CASSLGDRPQYF.

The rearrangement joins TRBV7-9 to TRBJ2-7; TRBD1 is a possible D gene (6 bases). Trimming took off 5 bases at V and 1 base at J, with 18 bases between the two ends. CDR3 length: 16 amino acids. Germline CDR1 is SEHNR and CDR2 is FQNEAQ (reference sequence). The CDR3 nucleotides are TGTGCCAGCAGCCAAGAGGGGGAGCCGAGGTCCTACGAGCAGTACTTC. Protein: CASSQEGEPRSYEQYF.

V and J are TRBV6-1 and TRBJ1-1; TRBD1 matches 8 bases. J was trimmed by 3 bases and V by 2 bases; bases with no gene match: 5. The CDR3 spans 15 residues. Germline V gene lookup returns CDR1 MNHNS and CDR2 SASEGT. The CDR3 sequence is CASSEQGARYTEAFF. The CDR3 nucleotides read TGTGCCAGCAGTGAACAGGGGGCGCGGTACACTGAAGCTTTCTTT.

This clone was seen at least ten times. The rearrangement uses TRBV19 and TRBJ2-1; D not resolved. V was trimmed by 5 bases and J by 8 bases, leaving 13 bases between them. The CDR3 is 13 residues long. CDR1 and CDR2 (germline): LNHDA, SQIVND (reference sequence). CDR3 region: CASSSAPGYEQFF. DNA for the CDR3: TGTGCCAGTAGTTCTGCACCGGGCTATGAGCAGTTCTTC.

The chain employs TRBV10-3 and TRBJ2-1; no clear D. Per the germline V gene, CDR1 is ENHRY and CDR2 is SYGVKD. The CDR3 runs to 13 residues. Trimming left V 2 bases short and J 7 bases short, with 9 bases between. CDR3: CAISEGVKNEQFF. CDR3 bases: TGTGCCATCAGTGAGGGAGTAAAAAATGAGCAGTTCTTC.

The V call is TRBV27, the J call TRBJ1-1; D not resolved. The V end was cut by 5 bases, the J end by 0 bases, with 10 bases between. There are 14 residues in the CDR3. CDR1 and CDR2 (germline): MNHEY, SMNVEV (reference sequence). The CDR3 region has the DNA TGTGCCAGCAGTCTGTTTAACATGAACACTGAAGCTTTCTTT. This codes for CASSLFNMNTEAFF.

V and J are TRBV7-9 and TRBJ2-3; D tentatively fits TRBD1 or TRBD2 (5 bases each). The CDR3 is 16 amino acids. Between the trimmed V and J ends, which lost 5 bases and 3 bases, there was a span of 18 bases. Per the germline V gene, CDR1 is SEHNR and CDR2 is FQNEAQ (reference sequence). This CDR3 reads CASSTPQGGGTDTQYF. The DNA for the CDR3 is TGTGCCAGCAGCACGCCCCAGGGTGGAGGAACAGATACGCAGTATTTT.

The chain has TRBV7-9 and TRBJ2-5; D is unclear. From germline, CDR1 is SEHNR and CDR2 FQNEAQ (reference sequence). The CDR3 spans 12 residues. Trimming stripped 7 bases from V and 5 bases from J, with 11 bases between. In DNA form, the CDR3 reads TGTGCCAGCATGGAGATAAGTGAGACCCAGTACTTC. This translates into CASMEISETQYF. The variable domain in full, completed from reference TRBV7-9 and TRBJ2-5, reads DTGVSQNPRHKITKRGQNVTFRCDPISEHNRLYWYRQTLGQGPEFLTYFQNEAQLEKSRLLSDRFSAERPKGSFSTLEIQRTEQGDSAMYLCASMEISETQYFGPGTRLLVL.

The CDR3 DNA sequence: TGTGCCAGCAGCCCAGCAGGGGGGGAATGGGAGACCCAGTACTTC. As protein: CASSPAGGEWETQYF. This rearrangement joins TRBV7-6 to TRBJ2-5; D assignment may be TRBD1 or TRBD2 (7 bases each). V shed 5 bases and J shed 5 bases, with 18 bases lying between them. The CDR3 is made up of 15 amino acids. The germline gives CDR1 SGHVS, CDR2 FNYEAQ.

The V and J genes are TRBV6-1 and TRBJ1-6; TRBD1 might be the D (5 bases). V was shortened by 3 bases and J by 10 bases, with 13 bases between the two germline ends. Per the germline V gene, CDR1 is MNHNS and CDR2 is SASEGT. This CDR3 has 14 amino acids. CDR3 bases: TGTGCCAGCAGTGACGGGGCCTGGGAATCACCCCTCCACTTT. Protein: CASSDGAWESPLHF.

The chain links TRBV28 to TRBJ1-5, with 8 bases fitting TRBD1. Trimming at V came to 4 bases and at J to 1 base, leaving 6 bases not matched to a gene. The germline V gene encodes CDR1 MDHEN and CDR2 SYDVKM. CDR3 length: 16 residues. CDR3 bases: TGTGCCAGCAGTTCCGGACAGGGCGGAAGCAATCAGCCCCAGCATTTT. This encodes CASSSGQGGSNQPQHF.

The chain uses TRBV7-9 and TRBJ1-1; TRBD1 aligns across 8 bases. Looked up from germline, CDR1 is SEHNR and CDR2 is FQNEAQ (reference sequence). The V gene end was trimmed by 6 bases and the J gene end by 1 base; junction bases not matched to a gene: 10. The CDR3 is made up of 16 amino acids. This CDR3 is CASRPRDRGSNTEAFF. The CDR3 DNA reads TGTGCCAGCAGGCCCCGCGACAGGGGTTCGAACACTGAAGCTTTCTTT.

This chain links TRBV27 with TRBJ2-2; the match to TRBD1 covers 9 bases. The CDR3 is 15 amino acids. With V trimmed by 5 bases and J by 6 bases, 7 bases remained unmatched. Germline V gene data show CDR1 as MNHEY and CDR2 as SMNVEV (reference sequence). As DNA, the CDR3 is TGTGCCAGCAGTCTTGGGACAGGGTTTTCCGGGGAGCTGTTTTTT. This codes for CASSLGTGFSGELFF.

The CDR3 reads CASSQLGTSSYEQYF. CDR3 DNA sequence: TGCGCCAGCAGCCAACTCGGGACTAGCTCTTACGAGCAGTACTTC. This chain joins TRBV4-3 and TRBJ2-7; 9 bases fit TRBD2. The CDR3 runs to 15 residues. Losses at the gene ends were 2 bases for V and 4 bases for J; bases not matched to a gene: 6. Germline CDR1 LGHNA, CDR2 YSLEER.

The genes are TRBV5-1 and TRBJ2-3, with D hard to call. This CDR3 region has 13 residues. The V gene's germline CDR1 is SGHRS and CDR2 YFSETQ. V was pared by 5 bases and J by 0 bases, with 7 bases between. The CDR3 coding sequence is TGCGCCAGCAGTCACATCAGCACAGATACGCAGTATTTT. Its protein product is CASSHISTDTQYF.

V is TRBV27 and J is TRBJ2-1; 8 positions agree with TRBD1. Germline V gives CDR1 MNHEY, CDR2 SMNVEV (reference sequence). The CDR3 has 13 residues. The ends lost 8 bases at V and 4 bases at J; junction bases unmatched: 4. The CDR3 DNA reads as TGTGCCAGCTTTCGACAGGGGTACAATGAGCAGTTCTTC. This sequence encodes CASFRQGYNEQFF.